This T cell receptor beta chain is drawn from a study of CD8 T cells in ankylosing spondylitis. TCRdb reanalysed the 5' RACE reads using MiXCR and keeps one entry per CDR3 protein. The data contain 130,000 or so distinct CDR3 sequences, 7% of them seen just once; the ten biggest clones take up more than 10%. This clonotype was observed at least ten times. Its antigen is unknown. Study-level points and caveats: Disease-linked clones, CD8+, were relatively rare in peripheral blood. For ankylosing spondylitis blood, a TCR beta motif of about eight highly homologous variants appeared characteristic. There was reportedly significant enrichment of clones that were disease-linked in matched ankylosing spondylitis synovial fluid. Certain motif variants had earlier appeared in reactive arthritis synovial fluid and blood.

CDR1 and CDR2 (germline): SGHTA, FQGNSA. The V end lost 3 bases, the J end lost 3 bases, and 2 bases lay between the germline ends. This CDR3 is 12 amino acids long. Sequencing input: blood, either unsorted or a sorted T cell fraction (not recorded which). This chain uses TRBV7-2 with TRBJ2-2; D not certain. This clonotype originated in a male donor with ankylosing spondylitis or in good health (not recorded which). Here the CDR3 DNA reads TGTGCCAGCAGCTTCTACACCGGGGAGCTGTTTTTT. Amino acid sequence: CASSFYTGELFF.